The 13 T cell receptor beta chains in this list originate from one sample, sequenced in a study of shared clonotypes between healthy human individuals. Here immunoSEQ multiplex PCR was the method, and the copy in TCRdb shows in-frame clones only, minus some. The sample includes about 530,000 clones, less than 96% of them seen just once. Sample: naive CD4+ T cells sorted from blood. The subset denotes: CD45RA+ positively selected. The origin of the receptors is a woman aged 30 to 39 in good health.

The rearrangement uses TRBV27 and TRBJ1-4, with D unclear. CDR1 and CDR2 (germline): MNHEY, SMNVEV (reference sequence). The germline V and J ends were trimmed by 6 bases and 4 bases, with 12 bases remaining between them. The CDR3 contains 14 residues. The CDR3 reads CASSTGHLNEKLFF. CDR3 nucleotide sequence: TGTGCCAGCAGCACCGGTCATCTTAATGAAAAACTGTTTTTT. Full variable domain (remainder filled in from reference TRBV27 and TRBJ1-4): EAQVTQNPRYLITVTGKKLTVTCSQNMNHEYMSWYRQDPGLGLRQIYYSMNVEVTDKGDVPEGYKVSRKEKRNFPLILESPSPNQTSLYFCASSTGHLNEKLFFGSGTQLSVL.

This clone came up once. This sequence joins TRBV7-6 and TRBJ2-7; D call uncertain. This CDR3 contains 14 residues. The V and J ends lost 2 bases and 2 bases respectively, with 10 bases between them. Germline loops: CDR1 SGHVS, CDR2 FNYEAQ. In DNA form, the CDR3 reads TGTGCCAGCAGCTTAAATCAGTATCCCTACGAGCAGTACTTC. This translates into CASSLNQYPYEQYF. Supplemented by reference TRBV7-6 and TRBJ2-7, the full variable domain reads GAGVSQSPRYKVTKRGQDVALRCDPISGHVSLYWYRQALGQGPEFLTYFNYEAQQDKSGLPNDRFSAERPEGSISTLTIQRTEQRDSAMYRCASSLNQYPYEQYFGPGTRLTVT.

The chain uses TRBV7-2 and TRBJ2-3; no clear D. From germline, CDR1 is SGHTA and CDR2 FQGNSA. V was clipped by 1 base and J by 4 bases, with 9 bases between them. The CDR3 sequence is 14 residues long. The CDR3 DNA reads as TGTGCCAGCAGCTTAGTATCTAGGGCAGATACGCAGTATTTT. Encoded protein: CASSLVSRADTQYF.

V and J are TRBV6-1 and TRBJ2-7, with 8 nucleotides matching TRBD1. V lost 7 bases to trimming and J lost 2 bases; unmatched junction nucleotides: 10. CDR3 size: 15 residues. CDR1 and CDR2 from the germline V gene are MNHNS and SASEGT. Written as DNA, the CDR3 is TGTGCCAGCAAATTGACAGGGGCCATACCCTACGAGCAGTACTTC. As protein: CASKLTGAIPYEQYF.

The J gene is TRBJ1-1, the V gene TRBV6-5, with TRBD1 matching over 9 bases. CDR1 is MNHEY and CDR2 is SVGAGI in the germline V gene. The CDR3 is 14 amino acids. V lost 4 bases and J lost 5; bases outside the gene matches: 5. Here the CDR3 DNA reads TGTGCCAGCAGTTCTGTGGACAGGGGTACTGAAGCTTTCTTT. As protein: CASSSVDRGTEAFF.

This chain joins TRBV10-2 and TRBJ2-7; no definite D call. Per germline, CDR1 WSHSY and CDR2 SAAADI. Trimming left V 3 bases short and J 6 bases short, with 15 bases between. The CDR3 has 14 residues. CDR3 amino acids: CASSDSGSPSEQYF. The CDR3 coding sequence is TGCGCCAGCAGTGACTCCGGGTCCCCGTCCGAGCAGTACTTC.

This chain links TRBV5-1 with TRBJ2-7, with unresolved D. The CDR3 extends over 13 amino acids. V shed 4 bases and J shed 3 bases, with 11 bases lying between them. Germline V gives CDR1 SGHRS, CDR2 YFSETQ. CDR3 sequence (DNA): TGCGCCAGCAGCCGGTCCAGCCTCTACGAGCAGTACTTC. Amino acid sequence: CASSRSSLYEQYF.

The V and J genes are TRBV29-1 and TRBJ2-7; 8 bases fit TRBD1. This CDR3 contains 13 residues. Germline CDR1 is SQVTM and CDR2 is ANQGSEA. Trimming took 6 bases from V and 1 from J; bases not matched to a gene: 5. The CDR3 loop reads CSVGNRGSYEQYF. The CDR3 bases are TGCAGCGTCGGAAACAGGGGGTCCTACGAGCAGTACTTC.

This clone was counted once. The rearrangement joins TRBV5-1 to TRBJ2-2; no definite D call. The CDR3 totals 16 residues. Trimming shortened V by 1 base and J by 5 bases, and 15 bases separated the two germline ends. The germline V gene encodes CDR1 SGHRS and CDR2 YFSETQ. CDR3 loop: CASSLTRNSVTGELFF. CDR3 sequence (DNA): TGCGCCAGCAGCTTGACGAGAAATTCAGTGACCGGGGAGCTGTTTTTT.

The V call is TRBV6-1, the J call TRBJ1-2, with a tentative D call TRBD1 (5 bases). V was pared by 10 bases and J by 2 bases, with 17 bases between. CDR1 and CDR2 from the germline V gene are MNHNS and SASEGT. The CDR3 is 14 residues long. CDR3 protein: CATTPGTENYGYTF. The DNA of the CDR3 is TGTGCCACCACCCCCGGGACTGAAAACTATGGCTACACCTTC.

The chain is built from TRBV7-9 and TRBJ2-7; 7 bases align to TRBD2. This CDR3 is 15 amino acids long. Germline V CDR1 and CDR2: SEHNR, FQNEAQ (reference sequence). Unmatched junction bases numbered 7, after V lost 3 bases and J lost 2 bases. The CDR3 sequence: CASSFGLAVTYEQYF. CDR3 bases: TGTGCCAGCAGCTTTGGGCTAGCGGTAACCTACGAGCAGTACTTC.

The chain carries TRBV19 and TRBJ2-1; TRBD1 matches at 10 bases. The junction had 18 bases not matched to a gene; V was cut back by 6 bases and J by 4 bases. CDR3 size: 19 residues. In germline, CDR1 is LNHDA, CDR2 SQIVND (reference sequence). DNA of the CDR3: TGTGCCAGTAGCAAACCCGGGACAGGGGAGTATTCGCCATACAATGAGCAGTTCTTC. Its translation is CASSKPGTGEYSPYNEQFF.

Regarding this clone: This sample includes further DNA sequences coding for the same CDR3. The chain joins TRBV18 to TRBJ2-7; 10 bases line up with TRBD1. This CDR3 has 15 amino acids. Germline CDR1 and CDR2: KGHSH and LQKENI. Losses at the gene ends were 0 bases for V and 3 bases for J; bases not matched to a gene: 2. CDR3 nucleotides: TGTGCCAGCTCACCACCCGGACAGGGGGTCTACGAGCAGTACTTC. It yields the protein CASSPPGQGVYEQYF.